The following is a TCR beta chain sequence with its context. This record belongs to a study of blood T cell repertoires in COVID-19. About the research overall: The United States, Italy and Spain supplied acute and convalescent COVID-19 samples. The analysed material was cDNA or gDNA that came from T cells, B-cell-depleted T cells, or PBMCs.

Per the study methods: Estimated nucleated cell counts came from reference gene primer amplification. TCRdb's table, derived via immunoSEQ multiplex PCR, lists solely in-frame clones and lacks some. V and J calls and clone size are copied from that table; D and trimming were computed from the DNA. Among approximately 160,000 clones listed, around nine tenths were seen once. The V and J ends lost 5 bases and 0 bases, in that order; junction bases with no gene match: 12. The germline gives CDR1 SQVTM, CDR2 ANQGSEA. This CDR3 has 16 amino acids. The gene calls are TRBV29-1 and TRBJ1-1; 7 bases match TRBD1. The source is a man aged 60-69 years with active or convalescent COVID-19. The specimen sequenced was peripheral blood. DNA of the CDR3: TGCAGCGTTTCGGGCAGGGGGATTATCATGAACACTGAAGCTTTCTTT. As protein: CSVSGRGIIMNTEAFF.